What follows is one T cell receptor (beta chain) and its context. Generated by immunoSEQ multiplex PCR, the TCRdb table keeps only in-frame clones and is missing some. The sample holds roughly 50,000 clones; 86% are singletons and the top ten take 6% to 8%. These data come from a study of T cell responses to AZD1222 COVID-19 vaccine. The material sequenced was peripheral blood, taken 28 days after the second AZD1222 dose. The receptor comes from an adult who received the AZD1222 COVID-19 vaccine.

CDR3 in DNA: TGTGCCAGCAGCGTAGTAGGGAACACCGGGGAGCTGTTTTTT. Protein sequence: CASSVVGNTGELFF. The chain employs TRBV9 and TRBJ2-2; D is unclear. V was trimmed by 0 bases and J by 1 base, leaving 4 bases between them. Germline CDR1 reads SGDLS; CDR2 reads YYNGEE. This CDR3 region has 14 residues.